Each of the 24 T cell receptor beta chains below was sequenced from the same sample in a study of spatial heterogeneity in lung cancer. Time point: blood at routine non-recurrence follow-up after resection. A single record per CDR3 protein comes from TCRdb applying MiXCR to the 5' RACE reads. The table includes roughly 38,000 distinct CDR3 sequences, over 9.5% detected once. The sample here was PBMCs, taken at follow-up. The source of these receptors is a female donor with early-stage non-small cell lung cancer.

Many counts were recorded for this clonotype. The rearrangement joins TRBV19 to TRBJ2-7; D is perhaps TRBD1 (6 bases). V lost 8 bases, J lost 6 bases, and 20 bases lay in between. The length of the CDR3 is 14 residues. Germline loops: CDR1 LNHDA, CDR2 SQIVND (reference sequence). The CDR3 sequence is CASGSGELGGEQYF. CDR3 sequence (DNA): TGTGCCAGTGGCTCAGGGGAGTTAGGAGGCGAGCAGTACTTC.

This clonotype was found a few times. CDR3 amino acids: CASSEGTGELFF. CDR3 bases: TGCGCCAGCAGCGAAGGGACCGGGGAGCTGTTTTTT. The rearrangement links TRBV5-1 to TRBJ2-2; D gene unclear. V lost 4 bases and J 5 bases, leaving 6 bases between the germline ends. The germline CDR1 and CDR2 sequences are SGHRS and YFSETQ. The CDR3 has 12 amino acids.

This clonotype was detected a few times. The rearrangement links TRBV7-9 to TRBJ2-2; 7 positions match TRBD2. The CDR3 totals 15 residues. Germline V lookup: CDR1 SEHNR, CDR2 FQNEAQ (reference sequence). V was pared by 4 bases and J by 4 bases, with 6 bases of the junction left unmatched. The CDR3 nucleotides read TGTGCCAGCAGCTCCCAGCGGGGCGGCACCGGGGAGCTGTTTTTT. It yields the protein CASSSQRGGTGELFF.

This clonotype was recorded many times. J is TRBJ2-3 and V is TRBV28; 8 nucleotides line up with TRBD1. The CDR3 loop spans 13 amino acids. The germline CDR1 and CDR2 sequences are MDHEN and SYDVKM. Trimming removed 10 bases from V and 2 bases from J; junction bases left unmatched: 5. CDR3 bases: TGTGCCACCTGGGACAGGTCCACAGATACGCAGTATTTT. Translating gives CATWDRSTDTQYF.

The chain couples TRBV7-9 to TRBJ2-5; tentative D call: TRBD1 (6 bases). Germline-derived CDR1 and CDR2 are SEHNR and FQNEAQ (reference sequence). The CDR3 extends over 15 amino acids. The germline V and J ends were trimmed by 8 bases and 5 bases, with 21 bases remaining between them. The CDR3 sequence is CASGPQPTGRETQYF. The CDR3 DNA sequence: TGTGCCAGCGGCCCCCAACCTACAGGGCGCGAGACCCAGTACTTC.

The sample holds one count of this clonotype. This rearrangement joins TRBV2 to TRBJ1-5, with TRBD1 as a possible D gene (5 bases). The V end was cut by 2 bases, the J end by 6 bases, with 14 bases between. There are 15 residues in the CDR3. The germline gives CDR1 SNHLY, CDR2 FYNNEI. In DNA, the CDR3 is TGTGCCAGCAGTGAAAACTCAGGGATCGGTCAGCCCCAGCATTTT. Translated: CASSENSGIGQPQHF.

The table lists this clonotype with many counts. The chain couples TRBV5-1 to TRBJ1-6; the D is unclear. The CDR3 covers 13 residues. V was pared by 7 bases and J by 6 bases, with 11 bases between. Germline V gene sequence: CDR1 SGHRS, CDR2 YFSETQ. In DNA, the CDR3 is TGCGCCAGCCGCCTAGACTTTAATTCACCCCTCCACTTT. This sequence encodes CASRLDFNSPLHF.

This clonotype was counted many times. CDR3 DNA sequence: TGCAGCGTTGACGGAGGTGCGCGCTCTGGGGCCAACGTCCTGACTTTC. This codes for CSVDGGARSGANVLTF. V is TRBV29-1 and J is TRBJ2-6; possibly TRBD2 for D (5 bases). Germline CDR1 reads SQVTM; CDR2 reads ANQGSEA. V was shortened by 3 bases and J by 0 bases, with 12 bases between the two germline ends. The CDR3 totals 16 residues.

Only a few counts were recorded for this clonotype. CDR3 DNA sequence: TGTGCCAGCAGGGACGGGACAGGCGGAGGGGGAGATACGCAGTATTTT. It encodes CASRDGTGGGGDTQYF. This chain joins TRBV7-9 and TRBJ2-3, with TRBD1 matching over 8 bases. V lost 6 bases and J lost 5; bases outside the gene matches: 13. The CDR3 consists of 16 residues. The germline CDR1 and CDR2 sequences are SEHNR and FQNEAQ (reference sequence).

This clonotype was found many times. The chain carries TRBV28 and TRBJ1-5; a possible D gene is TRBD1 (5 bases). The germline CDR1 and CDR2 sequences are MDHEN and SYDVKM. The CDR3 extends over 13 amino acids. Trimming removed 6 bases at V and 5 bases at J, with 11 bases between. The CDR3: CASSAQGYQPQHF. The DNA of the CDR3 is TGTGCCAGCAGCGCCCAGGGATATCAGCCCCAGCATTTT.

This clonotype is termed medium-sized. V and J are TRBV7-2 and TRBJ1-1; 9 bases are shared with TRBD1. The ends lost 6 bases at V and 9 bases at J; junction bases unmatched: 8. This CDR3 spans 13 amino acids. Looked up from germline, CDR1 is SGHTA and CDR2 is FQGNSA. The CDR3 loop reads CASSHRDRAKAFF. DNA for the CDR3: TGTGCCAGCAGTCACAGGGACAGGGCAAAAGCTTTCTTT.

This clonotype came up many times. This chain connects TRBV6-1 to TRBJ1-3, with 9 bases fitting TRBD1. The J segment lost 8 bases and the V segment lost 1 base, leaving 6 bases of the junction unmatched. The CDR3 has 15 amino acids. From germline, CDR1 is MNHNS and CDR2 SASEGT. The CDR3 sequence is CASSEGPGQGYTIYF. CDR3 DNA sequence: TGTGCCAGCAGTGAAGGACCGGGACAGGGCTACACCATATATTTT.

This clonotype was seen repeatedly, ten times or more. The V call is TRBV28, the J call TRBJ1-5; TRBD1 aligns across 7 bases. The CDR3 runs 18 residues. Trimming took 1 base from V and 6 from J; bases not matched to a gene: 15. CDR1 and CDR2 from the germline V gene are MDHEN and SYDVKM. This chain's CDR3 is CASSLSRPRQGAAQPQHF. CDR3 DNA: TGTGCCAGCAGTTTATCTCGTCCCAGACAGGGAGCGGCTCAGCCCCAGCATTTT.

V and J are TRBV7-2 and TRBJ1-5; weak D call: TRBD1 (5 bases). The ends were cut back, 5 bases at V and 4 bases at J, with 18 bases in the middle. Germline V gene lookup returns CDR1 SGHTA and CDR2 FQGNSA. CDR3 length equals 16 residues. Here the CDR3 reads CASSTSSTGYNQPQHF. The DNA for the CDR3 is TGTGCCAGCAGCACTTCGTCCACAGGCTATAATCAGCCCCAGCATTTT.

V gene TRBV7-2 combines with J gene TRBJ2-3, with 13 bases fitting TRBD2. The length of the CDR3 is 19 residues. Germline CDR1 is SGHTA and CDR2 is FQGNSA. V gave up 0 bases and J gave up 3 bases; unmatched junction bases: 9. CDR3 sequence reads: CASSLATSGGLGRTDTQYF. CDR3 nucleotide sequence: TGTGCCAGCAGCTTAGCGACTAGCGGGGGGCTGGGAAGAACAGATACGCAGTATTTT.

This chain joins TRBV25-1 and TRBJ2-1; D call uncertain. V lost 10 bases to trimming and J lost 3 bases, with 13 bases between them. CDR1 MGHDK and CDR2 SYGVNS come from the germline V gene. The CDR3 is 13 residues long. The CDR3 loop is CATSKGGYNEQFF. The CDR3 DNA reads as TGTGCCACCTCCAAGGGCGGCTACAATGAGCAGTTCTTC.

This clonotype came up many times. J is TRBJ2-1 and V is TRBV24-1; the D call may be TRBD1 or TRBD2 (6 bases each). Looked up from germline, CDR1 is KGHDR and CDR2 is SFDVKD. CDR3 length: 16 amino acids. V was pared by 3 bases and J by 2 bases, with 13 bases between. The CDR3 sequence is CATSDPGRTAYNEQFF. CDR3 DNA sequence: TGTGCCACCAGTGATCCTGGGAGGACAGCCTACAATGAGCAGTTCTTC.

This clonotype was seen many times. The rearrangement joins TRBV19 to TRBJ2-5; D unclear. The CDR3 is 11 residues long. In germline, CDR1 is LNHDA, CDR2 SQIVND (reference sequence). Trimming removed 3 bases at V and 5 bases at J, with 4 bases between. CDR3 residues: CASSIRETQYF. The DNA of the CDR3 is TGTGCCAGTAGTATTCGGGAGACCCAGTACTTC.

About this clonotype itself: Relative to the germline gene, one junction end is altered; a read error may explain this. The chain is built from TRBV3-1 and TRBJ1-5, with D tentatively TRBD1 (5 bases). The CDR3 is 15 residues long. Looked up from germline, CDR1 is LGHDT and CDR2 is YNNKEL (reference sequence). The CDR3 DNA reads TGTGTCAGCAGCCAAGGATCCGGGGCAGGCCAGCCCCAGCATTTT. Its protein product is CVSSQGSGAGQPQHF.

This clonotype was counted between two and nine times. The chain links TRBV11-2 to TRBJ2-1; TRBD2 aligns across 9 bases. CDR3 length: 16 residues. The germline gives CDR1 SGHAT, CDR2 FQNNGV. Trimming at V came to 5 bases and at J to 4 bases, leaving 9 bases not matched to a gene. The CDR3 nucleotides read TGTGCCAGCAGCAACGATAGCGGGGGCCTTTACAATGAGCAGTTCTTC. This translates into CASSNDSGGLYNEQFF.

This chain uses TRBV6-5 with TRBJ2-2; TRBD1 agrees at 9 bases. Trimming at V came to 10 bases and at J to 6 bases, leaving 15 bases not matched to a gene. The CDR3 runs 16 residues. The germline V gene encodes CDR1 MNHEY and CDR2 SVGAGI. This chain's CDR3 is CATIGDGTGWAGELFF. The CDR3 DNA follows: TGTGCCACAATCGGGGACGGGACAGGGTGGGCCGGGGAGCTGTTTTTT.

This clonotype was detected ten times or more. The chain combines TRBV6-1 with TRBJ1-5; D unresolved. The germline CDR1 and CDR2 sequences are MNHNS and SASEGT. This CDR3 has 13 amino acids. V lost 4 bases and J 2 bases, leaving 6 bases between the germline ends. The CDR3 loop is CASSVDGNQPQHF. CDR3 DNA sequence: TGTGCCAGCAGTGTCGACGGCAATCAGCCCCAGCATTTT.

This clonotype was detected many times. The chain employs TRBV7-9 and TRBJ2-2, with no clear D. This CDR3 region has 13 residues. The germline gives CDR1 SEHNR, CDR2 FQNEAQ (reference sequence). Trimming removed 2 bases at V and 8 bases at J, with 9 bases between. The CDR3 DNA is TGTGCCAGCAGCTTAATCCCCGAGGGGGAGCTGTTTTTT. The encoded protein is CASSLIPEGELFF.

Only a few counts were recorded for this clonotype. The rearrangement links TRBV5-1 to TRBJ2-7; a weak D match, TRBD2 (5 bases). V lost 4 bases, J lost 0 bases, and 11 bases lay in between. CDR3 length equals 14 residues. Germline V CDR1 and CDR2: SGHRS, YFSETQ. The CDR3 DNA reads TGCGCCAGCAGCAGCCGGGGTTCCTCCTACGAGCAGTACTTC. Translating it yields CASSSRGSSYEQYF.